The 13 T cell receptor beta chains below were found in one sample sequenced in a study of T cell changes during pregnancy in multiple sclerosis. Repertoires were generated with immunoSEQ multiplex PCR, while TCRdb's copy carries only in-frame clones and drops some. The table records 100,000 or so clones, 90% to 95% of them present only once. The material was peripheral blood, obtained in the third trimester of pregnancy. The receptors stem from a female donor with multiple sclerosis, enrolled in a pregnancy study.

The CDR3, as DNA: TGTGCCAGCAGCTTAGCCTCGGGACTAGCGGGCGGGGAGCTGTTTTTT. This encodes CASSLASGLAGGELFF. The chain recombines TRBV7-2 with TRBJ2-2; 12 bases are a match to TRBD2. Germline V gene data show CDR1 as SGHTA and CDR2 as FQGNSA. Trimming at V came to 0 bases and at J to 7 bases, leaving 3 bases not matched to a gene. There are 16 residues in the CDR3.

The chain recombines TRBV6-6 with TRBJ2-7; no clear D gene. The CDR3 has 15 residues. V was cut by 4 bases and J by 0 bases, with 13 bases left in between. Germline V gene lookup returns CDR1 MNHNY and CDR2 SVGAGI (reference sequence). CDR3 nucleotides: TGTGCCAGCAGTTCCCCCTCCCTGAGCTCCTACGAGCAGTACTTC. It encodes CASSSPSLSSYEQYF.

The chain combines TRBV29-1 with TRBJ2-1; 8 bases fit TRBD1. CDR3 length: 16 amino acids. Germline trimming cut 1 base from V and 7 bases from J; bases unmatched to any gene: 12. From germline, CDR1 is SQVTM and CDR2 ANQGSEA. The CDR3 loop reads CSVEAVRGRLHNEQFF. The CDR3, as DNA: TGCAGCGTTGAAGCGGTCAGGGGGCGTCTCCATAATGAGCAGTTCTTC.

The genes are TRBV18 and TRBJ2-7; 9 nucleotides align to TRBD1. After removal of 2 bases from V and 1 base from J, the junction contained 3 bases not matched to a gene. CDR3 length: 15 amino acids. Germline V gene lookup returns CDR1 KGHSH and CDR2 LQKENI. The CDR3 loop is CASSPLDRGSYEQYF. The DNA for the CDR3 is TGTGCCAGCTCACCATTAGACAGGGGGTCCTACGAGCAGTACTTC.

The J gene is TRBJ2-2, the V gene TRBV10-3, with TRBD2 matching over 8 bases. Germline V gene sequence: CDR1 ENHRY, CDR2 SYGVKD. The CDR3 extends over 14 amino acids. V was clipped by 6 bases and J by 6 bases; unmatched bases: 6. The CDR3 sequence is CAIRPAGVAGELFF. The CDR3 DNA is TGTGCCATCAGACCAGCGGGAGTAGCCGGGGAGCTGTTTTTT.

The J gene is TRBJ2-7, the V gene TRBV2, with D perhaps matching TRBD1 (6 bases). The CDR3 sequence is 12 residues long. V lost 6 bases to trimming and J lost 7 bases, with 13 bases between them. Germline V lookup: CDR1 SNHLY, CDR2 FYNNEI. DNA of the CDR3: TGTGCCAGCAGCCTACAGGGTCAGGAGCAGTACTTC. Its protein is CASSLQGQEQYF.

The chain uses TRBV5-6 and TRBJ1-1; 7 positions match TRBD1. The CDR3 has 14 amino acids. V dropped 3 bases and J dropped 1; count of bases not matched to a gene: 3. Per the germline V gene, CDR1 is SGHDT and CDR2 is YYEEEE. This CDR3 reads CASSWGTANTEAFF. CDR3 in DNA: TGTGCCAGCAGCTGGGGGACAGCGAACACTGAAGCTTTCTTT.

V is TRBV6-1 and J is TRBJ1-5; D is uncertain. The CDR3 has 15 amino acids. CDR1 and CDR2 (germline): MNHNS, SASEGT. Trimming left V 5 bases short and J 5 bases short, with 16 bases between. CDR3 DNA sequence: TGTGCCAGCAGTACGGTCGGGGAATTTTATCAGCCCCAGCATTTT. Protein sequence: CASSTVGEFYQPQHF.

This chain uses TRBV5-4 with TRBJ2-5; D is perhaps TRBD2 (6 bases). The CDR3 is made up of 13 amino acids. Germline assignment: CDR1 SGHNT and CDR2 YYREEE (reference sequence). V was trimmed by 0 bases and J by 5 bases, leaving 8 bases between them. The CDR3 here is CASSLAGGETQYF. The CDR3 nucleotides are TGTGCCAGCAGCTTGGCCGGAGGGGAGACCCAGTACTTC.

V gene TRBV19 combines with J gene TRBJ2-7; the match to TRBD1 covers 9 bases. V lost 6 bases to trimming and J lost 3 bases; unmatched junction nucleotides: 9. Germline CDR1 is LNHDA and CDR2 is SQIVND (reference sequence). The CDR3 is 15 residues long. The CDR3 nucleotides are TGTGCCAGTAGCAAAGGACAGGGGACGTACTACGAGCAGTACTTC. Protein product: CASSKGQGTYYEQYF.

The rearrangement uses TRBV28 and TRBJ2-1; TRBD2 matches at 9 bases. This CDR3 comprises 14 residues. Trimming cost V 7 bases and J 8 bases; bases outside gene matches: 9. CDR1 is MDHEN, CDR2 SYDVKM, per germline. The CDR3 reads CASTLAGVVHEQFF. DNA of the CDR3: TGTGCCAGCACCTTAGCGGGAGTAGTACATGAGCAGTTCTTC.

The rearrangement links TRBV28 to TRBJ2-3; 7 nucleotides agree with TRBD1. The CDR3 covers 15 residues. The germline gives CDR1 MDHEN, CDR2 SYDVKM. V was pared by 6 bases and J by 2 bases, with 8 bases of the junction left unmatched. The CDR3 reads CASRSGQALTDTQYF. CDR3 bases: TGTGCCAGCAGGTCCGGACAGGCCCTCACAGATACGCAGTATTTT.

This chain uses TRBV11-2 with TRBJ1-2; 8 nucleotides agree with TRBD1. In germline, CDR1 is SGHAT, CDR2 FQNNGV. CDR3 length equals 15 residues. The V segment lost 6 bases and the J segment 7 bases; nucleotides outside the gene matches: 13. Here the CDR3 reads CASRGSRGRSAGYTF. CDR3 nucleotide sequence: TGTGCCAGCAGAGGGTCCAGGGGGCGCAGTGCTGGCTACACCTTC.